The 23 T cell receptor beta chains listed next were all sequenced from one sample in a study of cytomegalovirus exposure and HLA in healthy donors (dated by TCRdb to the late 2010s). Receptor amplification or capture employed the immunoSEQ multiplex PCR assay. The multiplex PCR relied on a mix of 60 forward primers for TCR Vbeta segments and 13 reverse primers for TCR Jbeta segments. TCRdb obtained this table from immuneACCESS and retained in-frame rearrangements with V and J assigned. These tables miss some clones; where compared with another copy, unresolved V genes account for less than half of the shortfall, and the remainder is unexplained. This sample is represented by over 100,000 clones; 10% of them were singletons. The ten largest clones represent approximately 6.1% of the sample. The material sequenced was PBMCs. These receptors originate from a man aged 35 to 55 in good health and CMV-seropositive.

This sequence joins TRBV6-1 and TRBJ2-3; the D is unclear. Looked up from germline, CDR1 is MNHNS and CDR2 is SASEGT. Trimming stripped 7 bases from V and 0 bases from J, with 8 bases between. CDR3 length: 13 amino acids. CDR3 sequence (DNA): TGTGCCAGCATGGCAGGAAGCACAGATACGCAGTATTTT. It specifies CASMAGSTDTQYF.

In its sample, this clone was seen once. The chain combines TRBV28 with TRBJ2-5, with D possibly matching TRBD2 (6 bases). V lost 6 bases to trimming and J lost 11 bases, with 16 bases between them. Germline V gene lookup returns CDR1 MDHEN and CDR2 SYDVKM. CDR3 length: 12 amino acids. DNA for the CDR3: TGTGCCAGCAGCACCGGGACTTGGGAGCAGTACTTC. Translated, it gives CASSTGTWEQYF.

This clone has just a few counts. The CDR3 nucleotides are TGCGCCAGCAGCTCGGGGGAGCCCGGGACAGGGATCTACGAGCAGTACTTC. It is translated as CASSSGEPGTGIYEQYF. The rearrangement joins TRBV5-1 to TRBJ2-7, with TRBD1 identical over 9 bases. The CDR3 has 17 amino acids. V dropped 3 bases and J dropped 3; count of bases not matched to a gene: 13. Germline V gene sequence: CDR1 SGHRS, CDR2 YFSETQ.

The J gene is TRBJ2-2, the V gene TRBV4-2; D ambiguous. V gave up 0 bases and J gave up 5 bases, with 7 bases separating them. The CDR3 loop spans 14 amino acids. Per the germline V gene, CDR1 is LGHNA and CDR2 is YNFKEQ. CDR3 sequence: CASSQDRWTGELFF. The CDR3 coding sequence is TGTGCCAGCAGCCAAGATCGGTGGACCGGGGAGCTGTTTTTT.

The table lists this clone with a few counts. The V gene is TRBV2, the J gene TRBJ1-1; 7 positions match TRBD1. The germline V gene has CDR1 SNHLY and CDR2 FYNNEI. V was clipped by 6 bases and J by 7 bases; unmatched bases: 8. This CDR3 comprises 13 residues. CDR3 residues: CASSPDRSGEAFF. Here the CDR3 DNA reads TGTGCCAGCAGCCCGGACAGGTCGGGTGAAGCTTTCTTT.

The gene calls are TRBV19 and TRBJ2-7; 8 nucleotides agree with TRBD1. The CDR3 loop spans 14 amino acids. Germline trimming cut 5 bases from V and 2 bases from J; bases unmatched to any gene: 5. Per germline, CDR1 LNHDA and CDR2 SQIVND (reference sequence). DNA for the CDR3: TGTGCCAGTAGTCAGCAGGGGGCTACCTACGAGCAGTACTTC. Translated: CASSQQGATYEQYF.

This chain uses TRBV6-1 with TRBJ1-4, with D unclear. In germline, CDR1 is MNHNS, CDR2 SASEGT. The CDR3 sequence is 13 residues long. Trimming removed 7 bases from V and 5 bases from J, with 11 bases in between. CDR3 protein: CASNGQINEKLFF. CDR3 coding DNA: TGTGCCAGCAATGGGCAGATAAATGAAAAACTGTTTTTT.

This clone was seen a handful of times. The chain is built from TRBV5-1 and TRBJ2-7; 10 bases are shared with TRBD2. The CDR3 runs 15 residues. From germline, CDR1 is SGHRS and CDR2 YFSETQ. V lost 0 bases, J lost 5 bases, and 5 bases stayed unmatched. In DNA form, the CDR3 reads TGCGCCAGCAGCTTGGCTAGCGGGAGAGGAAACGAGCAGTACTTC. As protein: CASSLASGRGNEQYF.

V gene TRBV16 combines with J gene TRBJ2-7; D is perhaps TRBD1 (5 bases). The CDR3 length is 14 residues. Germline CDR1 and CDR2: KGHSY and FQNENV. V was cut by 0 bases and J by 2 bases, with 8 bases left in between. CDR3 bases: TGTGCCAGCAGCCAATCCCCGGACACCTACGAGCAGTACTTC. It is translated as CASSQSPDTYEQYF. Combining the CDR3 with reference TRBV16 and TRBJ2-7 gives the whole variable domain GEEVAQTPKHLVRGEGQKAKLYCAPIKGHSYVFWYQQVLKNEFKFLISFQNENVFDETGMPKERFSAKCLPNSPCSLEIQATKLEDSAVYFCASSQSPDTYEQYFGPGTRLTVT.

This clone is judged medium-sized (0.01 to 0.1%). The chain couples TRBV10-3 to TRBJ2-6; 8 nucleotides align to TRBD2. The CDR3 runs to 18 residues. With 1 base clipped from V and 3 bases from J, the junction kept 8 bases outside the gene matches. Germline CDR1 ENHRY, CDR2 SYGVKD. This chain's CDR3 is CAISELAGLASGANVLTF. The CDR3 DNA follows: TGTGCCATCAGTGAGTTAGCCGGACTAGCCAGTGGGGCCAACGTCCTGACTTTC.

The CDR3 bases are TGTGCCAGGGACGCGGGAGCGGGGGCCGGTGAGCAGTTCTTC. Translated: CARDAGAGAGEQFF. This chain links TRBV2 with TRBJ2-1; the match to TRBD2 covers 8 bases. CDR3 length equals 14 residues. With V trimmed by 9 bases and J by 9 bases, 13 bases remained unmatched. Germline V gives CDR1 SNHLY, CDR2 FYNNEI.

The table lists this clone with a few counts. The rearrangement joins TRBV2 to TRBJ1-5; D remains ambiguous. V lost 3 bases and J 2 bases, leaving 8 bases between the germline ends. CDR1 is SNHLY, CDR2 FYNNEI, per germline. The CDR3 extends over 14 amino acids. CDR3 region: CASSDDIGNQPQHF. The CDR3 DNA reads as TGTGCCAGCAGTGATGACATTGGCAATCAGCCCCAGCATTTT.

The rearrangement uses TRBV21-1 and TRBJ1-2; the listed D gene, TRBD1, was not tested against the DNA. TRBV21-1 is marked as a pseudogene. CDR3 length: 14 residues. This CDR3 is CASSKQGLNYGYTF. CDR3 in DNA: TGTGCCAGCAGCAAACAGGGTCTCAACTATGGCTACACCTTC.

The chain couples TRBV6-1 to TRBJ1-5; the D gene is possibly TRBD1 (5 bases). The ends were cut back, 11 bases at V and 5 bases at J, with 22 bases in the middle. CDR3 length: 15 amino acids. Looked up from germline, CDR1 is MNHNS and CDR2 is SASEGT. The CDR3 here is CADSHPWGGDQPQHF. DNA of the CDR3: TGTGCCGACTCTCACCCTTGGGGAGGGGATCAGCCCCAGCATTTT.

The rearrangement links TRBV7-6 to TRBJ2-3; 9 bases align to TRBD1. The CDR3 loop spans 17 amino acids. Germline V gene lookup returns CDR1 SGHVS and CDR2 FNYEAQ. Losses at the gene ends were 1 base for V and 2 bases for J; bases not matched to a gene: 7. In DNA, the CDR3 is TGTGCCAGCAGCTTAGATGTCGGGACAGGGAACACAGATACGCAGTATTTT. Protein sequence: CASSLDVGTGNTDTQYF.

This chain connects TRBV27 to TRBJ2-2, with TRBD2 identical over 11 bases. This CDR3 is 18 amino acids long. Losses at the gene ends were 6 bases for V and 0 bases for J; bases not matched to a gene: 9. From germline, CDR1 is MNHEY and CDR2 SMNVEV (reference sequence). The CDR3, as DNA: TGTGCCAGCAGGCCCGCGGGACTAGCGGACGCGAACACCGGGGAGCTGTTTTTT. It encodes CASRPAGLADANTGELFF.

This clone was picked up a small number of times. The rearrangement uses TRBV6-1 and TRBJ1-4, with D hard to call. CDR1 MNHNS and CDR2 SASEGT come from the germline V gene. The CDR3 is made up of 15 amino acids. V was shortened by 8 bases and J by 7 bases, with 20 bases between the two germline ends. CDR3 nucleotides: TGTGCCAGCTCGGACTCGCTGGGGATGGGTGAAAAACTGTTTTTT. This sequence encodes CASSDSLGMGEKLFF.

This chain joins TRBV14 and TRBJ1-1; 8 bases are shared with TRBD1. Unmatched junction bases numbered 9, after V lost 4 bases and J lost 5 bases. The CDR3 extends over 15 amino acids. Germline CDR1 is SGHDN and CDR2 is FVKESK. For the CDR3, the DNA is TGTGCCAGCAGCCGTCCTAGGACAGGGAAGACTGAAGCTTTCTTT. This translates into CASSRPRTGKTEAFF.

The rearrangement uses TRBV19 and TRBJ1-2; D is undetermined. The germline gives CDR1 LNHDA, CDR2 SQIVND (reference sequence). Trimming removed 3 bases at V and 8 bases at J, with 13 bases between. This CDR3 spans 13 amino acids. This CDR3 reads CASSMAGLGGYTF. CDR3 DNA: TGTGCCAGTAGTATGGCGGGGTTAGGGGGCTACACCTTC.

The chain combines TRBV5-1 with TRBJ2-3, with a weak D call TRBD1 (6 bases). Trimming shortened V by 0 bases and J by 8 bases, and 16 bases separated the two germline ends. The CDR3 covers 15 residues. Germline assignment: CDR1 SGHRS and CDR2 YFSETQ. CDR3 nucleotide sequence: TGCGCCAGCAGCTTGGAAGCAGGGGCCTTAGGTACGCAGTATTTT. It is translated as CASSLEAGALGTQYF. Full variable domain (outside the CDR3, taken from reference TRBV5-1 and TRBJ2-3): KAGVTQTPRYLIKTRGQQVTLSCSPISGHRSVSWYQQTPGQGLQFLFEYFSETQRNKGNFPGRFSGRQFSNSRSEMNVSTLELGDSALYLCASSLEAGALGTQYFGPGTRLTVL.

The CDR3 spells CASSPESEQPQHF. CDR3 coding DNA: TGTGCCAGCTCACCAGAATCCGAGCAGCCCCAGCATTTT. V gene TRBV18 combines with J gene TRBJ1-5, with D unresolved. Germline lookup yields CDR1 KGHSH and CDR2 LQKENI. Trimming stripped 2 bases from V and 7 bases from J, with 9 bases between. This CDR3 spans 13 amino acids. Variable domain in full (rest from reference TRBV18 and TRBJ1-5): NAGVMQNPRHLVRRRGQEARLRCSPMKGHSHVYWYRQLPEEGLKFMVYLQKENIIDESGMPKERFSAEFPKEGPSILRIQQVVRGDSAAYFCASSPESEQPQHFGDGTRLSIL.

This clone was detected only a few times. V usage is TRBV19 and J usage is TRBJ2-5; D may be TRBD1 (8 bases). V lost 7 bases, J lost 4 bases, and 13 bases lay in between. The CDR3 has 13 residues. From germline, CDR1 is LNHDA and CDR2 SQIVND (reference sequence). The CDR3 reads CASKTGGAETQYF. The CDR3 DNA follows: TGTGCCAGTAAAACAGGGGGGGCAGAGACCCAGTACTTC.

A few counts support this clone. J is TRBJ2-3 and V is TRBV7-2, with D maybe TRBD2 (5 bases). CDR1 and CDR2 (germline): SGHTA, FQGNSA. The CDR3 is made up of 15 amino acids. V lost 0 bases to trimming and J lost 6 bases, with 13 bases between them. The CDR3: CASSLAGVGPDTQYF. CDR3 nucleotide sequence: TGTGCCAGCAGCTTAGCGGGAGTGGGCCCGGATACGCAGTATTTT.